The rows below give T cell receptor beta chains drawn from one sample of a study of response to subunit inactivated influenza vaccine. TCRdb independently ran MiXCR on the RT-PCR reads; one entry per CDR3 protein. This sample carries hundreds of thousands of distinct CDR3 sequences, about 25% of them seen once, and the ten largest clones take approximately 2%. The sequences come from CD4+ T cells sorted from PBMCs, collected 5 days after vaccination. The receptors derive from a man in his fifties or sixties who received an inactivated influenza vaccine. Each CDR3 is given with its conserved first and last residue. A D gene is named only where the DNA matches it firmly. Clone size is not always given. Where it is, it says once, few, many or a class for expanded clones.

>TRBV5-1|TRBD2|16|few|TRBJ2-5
TGCGCCAGCAGCTTGGGGACTAGCGGACCAAGAGAAGCCCAGTACTTC
CASSLGTSGPREAQYF
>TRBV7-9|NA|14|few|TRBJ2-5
TGTGCCAGCAGCATAAGGGGGGTACGAGAGACCCAGTACTTC
CASSIRGVRETQYF
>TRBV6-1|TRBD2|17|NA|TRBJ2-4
TGTGCCAGCAAAGAAGCGGGACCCTTCCACGGGACAAACATTCAGTACTTC
CASKEAGPFHGTNIQYF
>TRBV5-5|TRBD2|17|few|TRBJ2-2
TGTGCCAGCAGCTTGGGGTCCCGCGGGGGGAACACCGGGGAGCTGTTTTTT
CASSLGSRGGNTGELFF
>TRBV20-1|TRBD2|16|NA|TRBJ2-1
TGCAGTGCTAGAGACCCTAGCGGTCGGACCTACAATGAGCAGTTCTTC
CSARDPSGRTYNEQFF
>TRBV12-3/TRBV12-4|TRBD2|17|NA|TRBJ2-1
TGTGCCAGCAGTTCTGGACTAGCGGGGAGCTCCTACAATGAGCAGTTCTTC
CASSSGLAGSSYNEQFF
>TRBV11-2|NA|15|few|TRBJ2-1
TGTGCCAGCAGTTCTACCCCGACGGGGGCTAATGAGCAGTTCTTC
CASSSTPTGANEQFF
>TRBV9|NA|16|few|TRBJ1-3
TGTGCCAGCAGCGTAGCTACGGGCAGGTCTGGAAACACCATATATTTT
CASSVATGRSGNTIYF
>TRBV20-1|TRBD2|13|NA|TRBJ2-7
TGCAGTGCTAACGGAGGGTTCGGGAGGGAGCAGTACTTC
CSANGGFGREQYF
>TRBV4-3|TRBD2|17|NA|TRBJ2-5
TGCGCCAGCAGCCAAGATTTGACGCGGGAGACCCAAGAGACCCAGTACTTC
CASSQDLTRETQETQYF
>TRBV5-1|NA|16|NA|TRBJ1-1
TGCGCCACCAAAGGAGGCACCGGGACGGTGAACACTGAAGCTTTCTTT
CATKGGTGTVNTEAFF
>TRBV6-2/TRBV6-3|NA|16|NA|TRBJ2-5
TGTGCCAGCAGCAACCAGATAGCGGAGGCGCAAGAGACCCAGTACTTC
CASSNQIAEAQETQYF
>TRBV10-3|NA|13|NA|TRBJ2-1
TGTGCCATCAGTGAGTCCAGTAGGGCCGAGCAGTTCTTC
CAISESSRAEQFF
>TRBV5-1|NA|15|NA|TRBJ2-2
TGCGCCAGCAGCTTAGAGCCCGGACGGACAGGGGAGCTGTTTTTT
CASSLEPGRTGELFF
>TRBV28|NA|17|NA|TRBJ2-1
TGTGCCAGCAACCCTTCTAGCGCCAGTGGCTCCTACAATGAGCAGTTCTTC
CASNPSSASGSYNEQFF